This entry describes one T cell receptor (beta chain). CDR3 size: 14 residues. The V gene's germline CDR1 is MNHEY and CDR2 SMNVEV (reference sequence). The V end lost 3 bases, the J end lost 3 bases, and 9 bases lay between the germline ends. The assay was immunoSEQ multiplex PCR, and TCRdb's table has in-frame clones only and misses some. Here the sample spans fewer than 120,000 clones, more than 70% being singletons. The data were obtained in a study of OX40 agonist ivuxolimab in advanced cancers. About the research overall: The patients received agonistic anti-OX40 (CD134) antibody ivuxolimab. Patients were around 83% male with ages roughly 20 to 90, mean 60.

The rearrangement uses TRBV27 and TRBJ2-1, with D possibly matching TRBD1 (5 bases). This specimen was CD4+ or CD8+ T cells sorted from blood, taken in a trial of the OX40 agonist ivuxolimab. The source of this sequence is an adult with an advanced solid tumor such as melanoma, head and neck, liver or kidney cancer. CDR3 nucleotide sequence: TGTGCCAGCAGTTTCGGTCAGGGCTACAATGAGCAGTTCTTC. As protein: CASSFGQGYNEQFF.